The clone carrying this TCR beta chain was seen a few times. The data derive from a study of T-cell reconstitution after alpha-beta-depleted transplantation in children. Germline CDR1 and CDR2: SGHDT and YYEEEE. V lost 3 bases and J 0 bases, leaving 10 bases between the germline ends. There are 15 residues in the CDR3. Researchers prepared the TCRbeta library using unique molecular identifiers, the study reports. MiXCR, applied by TCRdb to the PCR reads, yields one record per CDR3 protein. The sample shows about 130,000 distinct CDR3 sequences, 9.5% to 10% of them seen only once. This rearrangement joins TRBV5-6 to TRBJ2-1; no firm D call. This TCR was recovered from a girl under three years old who had a stem cell transplant for combined immunodeficiency, so the T cells may come from the graft donor. This specimen was PBMCs, mostly from graft donor cells, taken 180 days after TCRalphabeta/CD19-depleted stem cell transplant. The CDR3 sequence is CASSSTPGSYNEQFF. DNA of the CDR3: TGTGCCAGCAGCTCGACACCGGGCTCCTACAATGAGCAGTTCTTC.